The 27 T cell receptor beta chains below were found in one sample sequenced in a study of shared clonotypes between healthy human individuals. Selected positively for CCR7 and CD45RO-negative, naive CD8 cells excluded terminally differentiated effector memory CD45RA+ cells. Method: immunoSEQ multiplex PCR; TCRdb's copy keeps in-frame clones and lacks some. There are about 820,000 clones in the sample; over 90% occur only once, and around 24% lies in the top ten. The sequenced sample was naive CD8+ T cells sorted from blood. These receptors were taken from a man younger than 40 in good health.

This clone was seen once. V usage is TRBV5-4 and J usage is TRBJ2-7; TRBD2 aligns across 7 bases. The CDR3 covers 15 residues. V was clipped by 1 base and J by 2 bases; unmatched bases: 6. CDR1 is SGHNT and CDR2 is YYREEE in the germline V gene (reference sequence). CDR3 bases: TGTGCCAGCAGCTTGTTGGGGGGAGGGACCTACGAGCAGTACTTC. Translation gives CASSLLGGGTYEQYF.

The chain joins TRBV7-9 to TRBJ2-5; D might be TRBD1 (6 bases). CDR3 size: 14 residues. Germline CDR1 reads SEHNR; CDR2 reads FQNEAQ (reference sequence). Trimming pared 5 bases from V and 4 bases from J, leaving 14 bases between. CDR3 sequence (DNA): TGTGCCAGCAGCATAAACAGGGAACGAGAGACCCAGTACTTC. It specifies CASSINRERETQYF.

The CDR3 sequence: CASYLTRDSNEKLFF. Written as DNA, the CDR3 is TGTGCCAGCTACCTTACCCGGGACAGTAATGAAAAACTGTTTTTT. The rearrangement uses TRBV2 and TRBJ1-4; 7 bases map to TRBD1. The length of the CDR3 is 15 residues. The J segment lost 4 bases and the V segment lost 8 bases, leaving 10 bases of the junction unmatched. Germline-derived CDR1 and CDR2 are SNHLY and FYNNEI.

The chain links TRBV27 to TRBJ2-1, with 7 bases identical to TRBD1. Trimming removed 5 bases from V and 6 bases from J; junction bases left unmatched: 4. CDR1 is MNHEY, CDR2 SMNVEV, per germline (reference sequence). The CDR3 totals 13 residues. The CDR3: CASSPYRGNEQFF. The CDR3 region has the DNA TGTGCCAGCAGTCCTTACAGGGGCAATGAGCAGTTCTTC.

The CDR3 here is CAWSVGIGNQPQHF. As DNA, the CDR3 is TGTGCCTGGAGTGTGGGGATCGGCAATCAGCCCCAGCATTTT. The chain employs TRBV30 and TRBJ1-5; D ambiguous. Germline V CDR1 and CDR2: GTSNPN, SVGIG (reference sequence). The V end lost 0 bases, the J end lost 2 bases, and 8 bases lay between the germline ends. This CDR3 has 14 amino acids.

Written as DNA, the CDR3 is TGTGCCAGCAGCTTCGCTAGCGGGCGGTACAATGAGCAGTTCTTC. Its translation: CASSFASGRYNEQFF. The chain recombines TRBV7-9 with TRBJ2-1; 8 bases are a match to TRBD2. This CDR3 spans 15 amino acids. The germline V gene encodes CDR1 SEHNR and CDR2 FQNEAQ (reference sequence). V gave up 3 bases and J gave up 4 bases; unmatched junction bases: 5.

The rearrangement links TRBV7-6 to TRBJ1-4; the D is unclear. The CDR3 has 13 residues. The germline V and J ends were trimmed by 1 base and 5 bases, with 5 bases remaining between them. Germline V gene lookup returns CDR1 SGHVS and CDR2 FNYEAQ. The CDR3 sequence is CASSLGENEKLFF. DNA for the CDR3: TGTGCCAGCAGCTTAGGGGAGAATGAAAAACTGTTTTTT.

In this sample, this clone turned up once. J is TRBJ2-1 and V is TRBV7-8, with TRBD2 matching 16 bases. The CDR3 is 17 residues long. Germline CDR1 is SGHVS and CDR2 is FQNEAQ. The junction had 10 bases not matched to a gene; V was cut back by 6 bases and J by 8 bases. The CDR3 is CASRTGTSGRAADEQFF. DNA of the CDR3: TGTGCCAGCAGGACCGGGACTAGCGGGAGGGCCGCAGATGAGCAGTTCTTC.

V and J are TRBV6-5 and TRBJ2-3, with 9 positions matching TRBD1. V was clipped by 6 bases and J by 5 bases; unmatched bases: 9. The length of the CDR3 is 15 residues. Germline CDR1 MNHEY, CDR2 SVGAGI. Written as DNA, the CDR3 is TGTGCCAGCAGAACAGACAGGGGGGTGGGAGATACGCAGTATTTT. Amino acid sequence: CASRTDRGVGDTQYF.

The chain couples TRBV2 to TRBJ2-1, with 9 bases identical to TRBD1. V lost 9 bases and J lost 9; bases outside the gene matches: 12. This CDR3 is 14 amino acids long. CDR1 is SNHLY and CDR2 is FYNNEI in the germline V gene. As DNA, the CDR3 is TGTGCCAGTAAACAGGGGGCCTTGGTTATTGAGCAGTTCTTC. Its translation is CASKQGALVIEQFF.

V gene TRBV27 combines with J gene TRBJ2-7; 9 nucleotides agree with TRBD1. The J segment lost 4 bases and the V segment lost 3 bases, leaving 13 bases of the junction unmatched. The CDR3 spans 17 residues. CDR1 and CDR2 (germline): MNHEY, SMNVEV (reference sequence). Here the CDR3 reads CASSFSISLDRGYEQYF. The CDR3 DNA follows: TGTGCCAGCAGTTTTTCTATTTCGCTTGACAGGGGGTACGAGCAGTACTTC.

The rearrangement joins TRBV5-4 to TRBJ2-7, with 12 nucleotides matching TRBD2. Losses at the gene ends were 4 bases for V and 6 bases for J; bases not matched to a gene: 11. The CDR3 contains 16 residues. Germline-derived CDR1 and CDR2 are SGHNT and YYREEE (reference sequence). CDR3 sequence (DNA): TGTGCCAGCAGCACCGGACTAGCGGGATCGGGTCGCGAGCAGTACTTC. It specifies CASSTGLAGSGREQYF.

This sequence joins TRBV27 and TRBJ1-5; D gene uncertain. CDR3 length: 14 amino acids. Between the trimmed V and J ends, which lost 5 bases and 2 bases, there was a span of 10 bases. In germline, CDR1 is MNHEY, CDR2 SMNVEV (reference sequence). This CDR3 reads CASSTSGRNQPQHF. Written as DNA, the CDR3 is TGTGCCAGCAGTACATCTGGGCGCAATCAGCCCCAGCATTTT.

The gene calls are TRBV9 and TRBJ2-1; D might be TRBD1 (6 bases). The length of the CDR3 is 11 residues. Per germline, CDR1 SGDLS and CDR2 YYNGEE. Between the trimmed V and J ends, which lost 3 bases and 9 bases, there was a span of 7 bases. This CDR3 is CASSAGVEQFF. The CDR3 region has the DNA TGTGCCAGCAGCGCAGGGGTTGAGCAGTTCTTC.

The chain has TRBV7-6 and TRBJ2-6, with TRBD1 matching 8 bases. The CDR3 runs 18 residues. V trimming: 5 bases; J trimming: 1 base; junction bases outside the gene matches: 10. Germline assignment: CDR1 SGHVS and CDR2 FNYEAQ. For the CDR3, the DNA is TGTGCCAGCAGCGACCCGGACAGGGAACATTCTGGGGCCAACGTCCTGACTTTC. The encoded protein is CASSDPDREHSGANVLTF. The full variable domain, in which reference TRBV7-6 and TRBJ2-6 provide the parts outside the CDR3, is GAGVSQSPRYKVTKRGQDVALRCDPISGHVSLYWYRQALGQGPEFLTYFNYEAQQDKSGLPNDRFSAERPEGSISTLTIQRTEQRDSAMYRCASSDPDREHSGANVLTFGAGSRLTVL.

This clone was counted once. The chain employs TRBV29-1 and TRBJ2-1, with 10 bases that match TRBD2. The CDR3 length is 14 residues. Germline CDR1 is SQVTM and CDR2 is ANQGSEA. V was clipped by 2 bases and J by 10 bases; unmatched bases: 8. The CDR3 sequence is CSVEWLAGEMEQFF. The CDR3 DNA sequence: TGCAGCGTTGAATGGCTAGCGGGAGAAATGGAGCAGTTCTTC.

The chain employs TRBV7-9 and TRBJ2-7; TRBD1 agrees at 10 bases. The CDR3 covers 14 residues. Looked up from germline, CDR1 is SEHNR and CDR2 is FQNEAQ (reference sequence). Losses at the gene ends were 4 bases for V and 7 bases for J; bases not matched to a gene: 7. CDR3 coding DNA: TGTGCCAGCAGCTCGGGACAGGGGAACGGAGAGCAGTACTTC. Translating gives CASSSGQGNGEQYF.

The chain couples TRBV21-1 to TRBJ2-3; the table's D gene call, TRBD1, was not cross checked with the DNA. TRBV21-1 is deemed a pseudogene. CDR3 length equals 13 residues. Here the CDR3 DNA reads TGTGCCAGCCAGTGGTCGTGGACAGATACGCAGTATTTT. Its translation: CASQWSWTDTQYF.

In the case of this clone: This sample also contains other DNA sequences that code for the same CDR3. The gene calls are TRBV27 and TRBJ1-2, with D uncertain. Germline V gene sequence: CDR1 MNHEY, CDR2 SMNVEV (reference sequence). Trimming stripped 0 bases from V and 5 bases from J, with 7 bases between. There are 13 residues in the CDR3. CDR3 loop: CASSLSAGYGYTF. CDR3 DNA sequence: TGTGCCAGCAGTTTATCCGCAGGATATGGCTACACCTTC.

This clone appeared a single time. The chain links TRBV6-6 to TRBJ2-4; perhaps D is TRBD1 or TRBD2 (5 bases each). Germline CDR1 MNHNY, CDR2 SVGAGI (reference sequence). V was pared by 6 bases and J by 8 bases, with 20 bases between. The CDR3 is made up of 15 amino acids. The CDR3 DNA follows: TGTGCCAGCAGCTCCGGGACGGCCGCACGCGACATTCAGTACTTC. Its protein is CASSSGTAARDIQYF.

V usage is TRBV27 and J usage is TRBJ2-1; 10 bases match TRBD2. The germline V gene has CDR1 MNHEY and CDR2 SMNVEV (reference sequence). This CDR3 has 15 residues. J was trimmed by 9 bases and V by 3 bases; bases with no gene match: 8. CDR3 coding DNA: TGTGCCAGCAGTTTTTCTAGCGGGAGCCACAGTGAGCAGTTCTTC. This codes for CASSFSSGSHSEQFF.

The J gene is TRBJ2-7, the V gene TRBV29-1; 7 bases are shared with TRBD1. V was pared by 5 bases and J by 2 bases, with 6 bases of the junction left unmatched. Germline lookup yields CDR1 SQVTM and CDR2 ANQGSEA. The length of the CDR3 is 13 residues. The CDR3 nucleotides are TGCAGCGTTAACCGGGACAGCCCCTACGAGCAGTACTTC. Translation: CSVNRDSPYEQYF.

The chain has TRBV27 and TRBJ2-5; 10 bases fit TRBD2. The CDR3 loop spans 14 amino acids. With V trimmed by 8 bases and J by 5 bases, 8 bases remained unmatched. From germline, CDR1 is MNHEY and CDR2 SMNVEV (reference sequence). The CDR3 reads CASARLAGRETQYF. The CDR3 nucleotides read TGTGCCAGCGCGAGACTAGCGGGCAGGGAGACCCAGTACTTC.

This clone was detected only once. The chain has TRBV6-1 and TRBJ1-3, with D unclear. The CDR3 contains 16 residues. The V gene's germline CDR1 is MNHNS and CDR2 SASEGT. Trimming left V 1 base short and J 2 bases short, with 12 bases between. The CDR3 sequence is CASSEVEEDPGNTIYF. The CDR3 region has the DNA TGTGCCAGCAGTGAAGTAGAGGAGGATCCTGGAAACACCATATATTTT.

This clone was observed a single time. The rearrangement joins TRBV27 to TRBJ1-2, with D possibly matching TRBD1 (6 bases). V was cut by 5 bases and J by 6 bases, with 19 bases left in between. The CDR3 runs 15 residues. Germline V gene sequence: CDR1 MNHEY, CDR2 SMNVEV (reference sequence). DNA for the CDR3: TGTGCCAGCAGTATCAGACTAGGGGGATCGCATGGCTACACCTTC. Amino acids: CASSIRLGGSHGYTF.

This clone came up once. The chain joins TRBV9 to TRBJ2-1; D is perhaps TRBD2 (6 bases). V lost 6 bases to trimming and J lost 3 bases, with 19 bases between them. This CDR3 has 16 residues. Per the germline V gene, CDR1 is SGDLS and CDR2 is YYNGEE. CDR3 sequence (DNA): TGTGCCAGCAAACCCCTCTACGGGAGTGTCTACAATGAGCAGTTCTTC. Residues: CASKPLYGSVYNEQFF.

The rearrangement joins TRBV10-2 to TRBJ2-3; D call uncertain. The germline V and J ends were trimmed by 2 bases and 3 bases, with 12 bases remaining between them. CDR1 is WSHSY, CDR2 SAAADI, per germline. The CDR3 length is 15 residues. The CDR3 protein is CASSEVLGPTDTQYF. Here the CDR3 DNA reads TGCGCCAGCAGTGAGGTCTTGGGCCCAACAGATACGCAGTATTTT.